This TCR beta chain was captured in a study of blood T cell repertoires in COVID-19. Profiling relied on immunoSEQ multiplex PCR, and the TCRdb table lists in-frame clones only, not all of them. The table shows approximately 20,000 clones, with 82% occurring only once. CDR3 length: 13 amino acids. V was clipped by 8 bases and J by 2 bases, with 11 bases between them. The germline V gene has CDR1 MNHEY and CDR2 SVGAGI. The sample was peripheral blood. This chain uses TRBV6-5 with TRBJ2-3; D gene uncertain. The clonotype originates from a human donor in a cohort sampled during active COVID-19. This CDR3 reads CASVQSPTDTQYF. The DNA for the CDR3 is TGTGCCAGCGTACAGAGCCCCACAGATACGCAGTATTTT.